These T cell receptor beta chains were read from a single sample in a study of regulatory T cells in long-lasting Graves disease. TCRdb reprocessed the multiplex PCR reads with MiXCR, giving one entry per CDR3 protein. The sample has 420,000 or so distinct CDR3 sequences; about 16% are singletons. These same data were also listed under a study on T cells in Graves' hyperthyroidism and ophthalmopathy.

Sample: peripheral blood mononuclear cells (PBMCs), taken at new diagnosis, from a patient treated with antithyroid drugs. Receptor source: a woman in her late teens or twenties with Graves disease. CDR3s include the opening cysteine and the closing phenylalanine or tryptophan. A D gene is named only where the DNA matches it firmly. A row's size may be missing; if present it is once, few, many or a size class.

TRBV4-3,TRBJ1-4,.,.,TGCGCCAGCAGCCAAGATCGGGAGGGATCTAATGAAAAACTGTTTTTT,CASSQDREGSNEKLFF
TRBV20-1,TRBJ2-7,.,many,TGCAGTGCTATTATGGGGAGCTCCTACGAGCAGTACTTC,CSAIMGSSYEQYF
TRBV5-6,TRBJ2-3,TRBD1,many,TGTGCCAGCAGCTTGCGGGACAGGGGCGGCCCGCAGTATTTT,CASSLRDRGGPQYF
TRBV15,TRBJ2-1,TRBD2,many,TGTGCCACCAGCAGAGACTTAGCGGGAGAGATAAATGAGCAGTTCTTC,CATSRDLAGEINEQFF
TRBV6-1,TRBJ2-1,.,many,TGTGCCAGCAGGATAGAACACTTAAGATGGGAGCAGTTCTTC,CASRIEHLRWEQFF
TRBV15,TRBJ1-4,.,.,TGTGCCACCAGCCCGGGACGGATAAATGAAAAACTGTTTTTT,CATSPGRINEKLFF
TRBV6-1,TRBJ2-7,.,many,TGTGCCAGCAGGGACGTGGTGGTTGAGCAGTACTTC,CASRDVVVEQYF
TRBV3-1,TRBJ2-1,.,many,TGTGCCAGCAGCCATTTAGGCGGGATTTCCTACAATGAGCAGTTCTTC,CASSHLGGISYNEQFF
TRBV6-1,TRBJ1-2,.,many,TGTGCCAGCAGTACCGGGCCCCAGGGAGGCTACACCTTC,CASSTGPQGGYTF
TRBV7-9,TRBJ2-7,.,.,TGCGGGGTTGGGGGAACAGCTTCCTACGAGCAGTACTTC,CGVGGTASYEQYF
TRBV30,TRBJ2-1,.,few,TGTGCCTGGAGCCAACAGGGCACTGAGCAGTTCTTC,CAWSQQGTEQFF
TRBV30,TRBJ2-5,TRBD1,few,TGTGCCTGGAGTAGACAGGGTCAAGAGACCCAGTACTTC,CAWSRQGQETQYF
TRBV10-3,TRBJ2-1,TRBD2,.,TGTGCCATCAGTCGAAAAGGTAGCGGGGGCGGAAAGGATTACAATGAGCAGTTCTTC,CAISRKGSGGGKDYNEQFF
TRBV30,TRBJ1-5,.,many,TGTGCCTGGAGTAAGGGGAGCGCTCAGCCCCAGCATTTT,CAWSKGSAQPQHF
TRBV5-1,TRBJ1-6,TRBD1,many,TGCGCCAGCAGCTTGGGAGCCACCGGGACAGGGGCACTTAATTCACCCCTCCACTTT,CASSLGATGTGALNSPLHF
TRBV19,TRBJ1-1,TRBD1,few,TGTGCCATTGCAAAGACAGGGGGCGGCACTGAAGCTTTCTTT,CAIAKTGGGTEAFF
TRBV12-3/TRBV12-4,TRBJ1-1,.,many,TGTGCCAGCAGTTTAGTCCCCCAGGGTAACACTGAAGCTTTCTTT,CASSLVPQGNTEAFF
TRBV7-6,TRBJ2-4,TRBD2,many,TGTGCCAGCAGCAGCGGGAGGGGGCTAGCCAAAAACATTCAGTACTTC,CASSSGRGLAKNIQYF
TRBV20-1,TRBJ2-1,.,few,TGCAGTGCTAGTGAGACAATTAAGAATGAGCAGTTCTTC,CSASETIKNEQFF